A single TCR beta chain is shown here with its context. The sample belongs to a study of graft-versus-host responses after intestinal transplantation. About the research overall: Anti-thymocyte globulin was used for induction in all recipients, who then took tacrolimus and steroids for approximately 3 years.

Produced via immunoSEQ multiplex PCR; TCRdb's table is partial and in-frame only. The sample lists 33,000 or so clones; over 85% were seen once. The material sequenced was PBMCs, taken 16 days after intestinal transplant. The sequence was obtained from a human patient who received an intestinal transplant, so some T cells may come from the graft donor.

The CDR3: CASGAGPYEQYF. The CDR3 nucleotides read TGTGCCAGCGGGGCTGGACCCTACGAGCAGTACTTC. The chain joins TRBV27 to TRBJ2-7; a weak D match, TRBD1 (5 bases). V lost 8 bases and J lost 2, with 10 bases in between. Germline CDR1 and CDR2: MNHEY and SMNVEV (reference sequence). This CDR3 has 12 amino acids.